Each of the 12 T cell receptor beta chains below was sequenced from the same sample in a study of immune evolution from preneoplasia to lung adenocarcinoma. TCRdb's copy holds only in-frame clones and misses some; the assay was immunoSEQ multiplex PCR. The repertoire holds about 7,500 clones, with 79% as singletons. The specimen sequenced was FFPE invasive lung adenocarcinoma tissue. All receptors derive from a person aged 40-50 years with lung adenocarcinoma.

With regard to this clone: Other DNA sequences in the sample encode the same CDR3. This chain links TRBV15 with TRBJ2-5; TRBD2 aligns across 14 bases. The V gene's germline CDR1 is LNHNV and CDR2 YYDKDF (reference sequence). Trimming at V came to 2 bases and at J to 5 bases, leaving 1 base not matched to a gene. The CDR3 runs to 15 residues. Here the CDR3 reads CATSRRLAGGETQYF. For the CDR3, the DNA is TGTGCCACCAGCAGACGACTAGCGGGAGGGGAGACCCAGTACTTC.

This rearrangement joins TRBV7-9 to TRBJ1-1; D is undetermined. Trimming left V 0 bases short and J 1 base short, with 12 bases between. CDR3 length: 16 amino acids. CDR1 is SEHNR and CDR2 is FQNEAQ in the germline V gene (reference sequence). The CDR3 region has the DNA TGTGCCAGCAGCTTAGCGACGGGGAGAGGGAACACTGAAGCTTTCTTT. Encoded protein: CASSLATGRGNTEAFF.

This chain joins TRBV6-4 and TRBJ2-1, with 7 bases aligning to TRBD2. CDR3 length: 16 amino acids. Germline V gene sequence: CDR1 MRHNA, CDR2 SNTAGT. V lost 3 bases to trimming and J lost 0 bases; unmatched junction nucleotides: 5. This chain's CDR3 is CASSDGGRASYNEQFF. The CDR3 coding sequence is TGTGCCAGCAGTGATGGGGGGAGGGCCTCCTACAATGAGCAGTTCTTC.

This clone was counted a single time. V is TRBV27 and J is TRBJ2-1, with TRBD1 matching 9 bases. The CDR3 covers 15 residues. Germline V CDR1 and CDR2: MNHEY, SMNVEV (reference sequence). Trimming took 4 bases from V and 9 from J; bases not matched to a gene: 10. Written as DNA, the CDR3 is TGTGCCAGCAGTTCACCGGGACAGGGAAGCGTTGAGCAGTTCTTC. This gives the protein CASSSPGQGSVEQFF.

The chain couples TRBV4-3 to TRBJ1-1; possibly TRBD1 for D (5 bases). Trimming stripped 2 bases from V and 0 bases from J, with 10 bases between. The CDR3 length is 15 residues. CDR1 and CDR2 from the germline V gene are LGHNA and YSLEER. CDR3 loop: CASSQSYRLNTEAFF. Written as DNA, the CDR3 is TGCGCCAGCAGCCAATCTTACAGGTTGAACACTGAAGCTTTCTTT.

V and J are TRBV9 and TRBJ1-1; 7 nucleotides align to TRBD1. This CDR3 is built from 13 residues. J lost 8 bases, V lost 2 bases, and 6 bases had no gene match. Germline V gene lookup returns CDR1 SGDLS and CDR2 YYNGEE. The CDR3 loop is CASSVSGGQEAFF. The DNA of the CDR3 is TGTGCCAGCAGCGTTAGTGGGGGACAGGAAGCTTTCTTT.

A single count supports this clone. For the CDR3, the DNA is TGCAGTGCTAGCAGCGGTAAGCAGTTCTTC. It encodes CSASSGKQFF. V usage is TRBV20-1 and J usage is TRBJ2-1, with a weak D call TRBD2 (5 bases). V lost 3 bases, J lost 11 bases, and 8 bases lay in between. CDR3 size: 10 residues. CDR1 and CDR2 from the germline V gene are DFQATT and SNEGSKA (reference sequence).

The CDR3 is CASSQGLSYNEQFF. The CDR3 DNA reads TGTGCCAGCAGCCAAGGACTCTCCTACAATGAGCAGTTCTTC. The chain carries TRBV4-2 and TRBJ2-1; the D is unclear. This CDR3 is 14 amino acids long. V was shortened by 1 base and J by 0 bases, with 4 bases between the two germline ends. CDR1 and CDR2 (germline): LGHNA, YNFKEQ.

The chain combines TRBV18 with TRBJ1-2; TRBD1 aligns across 9 bases. The CDR3 has 14 amino acids. CDR1 and CDR2 from the germline V gene are KGHSH and LQKENI. With 2 bases clipped from V and 7 bases from J, the junction kept 5 bases outside the gene matches. The CDR3 DNA sequence: TGTGCCAGCTCACCAGGACAGGGGATGGGTGGCTACACCTTC. Its translation: CASSPGQGMGGYTF.

This sequence joins TRBV9 and TRBJ2-1; no clear D. Trimming removed 5 bases at V and 4 bases at J, with 10 bases between. The CDR3 has 13 amino acids. In germline, CDR1 is SGDLS, CDR2 YYNGEE. DNA for the CDR3: TGTGCCAGCAGTTTCGAACTGTACAATGAGCAGTTCTTC. This encodes CASSFELYNEQFF.

This clone was recorded once. V and J are TRBV4-1 and TRBJ2-2; 7 nucleotides line up with TRBD2. CDR1 is MGHRA, CDR2 YSYEKL, per germline. The V gene end was trimmed by 0 bases and the J gene end by 7 bases; junction bases not matched to a gene: 14. The CDR3 has 18 amino acids. The CDR3 DNA is TGCGCCAGCAGCCAAGATCCCGGGACTACCCCTCCTTTCGGGGAGCTGTTTTTT. Translation gives CASSQDPGTTPPFGELFF.

The V and J genes are TRBV5-1 and TRBJ1-5, with 7 bases fitting TRBD1. Germline trimming cut 0 bases from V and 11 bases from J; bases unmatched to any gene: 5. The CDR3 runs 13 residues. CDR1 is SGHRS, CDR2 YFSETQ, per germline. In DNA form, the CDR3 reads TGCGCCAGCAGCTTGGGACAGGGTGAGGCCCAGCATTTT. Residues: CASSLGQGEAQHF.